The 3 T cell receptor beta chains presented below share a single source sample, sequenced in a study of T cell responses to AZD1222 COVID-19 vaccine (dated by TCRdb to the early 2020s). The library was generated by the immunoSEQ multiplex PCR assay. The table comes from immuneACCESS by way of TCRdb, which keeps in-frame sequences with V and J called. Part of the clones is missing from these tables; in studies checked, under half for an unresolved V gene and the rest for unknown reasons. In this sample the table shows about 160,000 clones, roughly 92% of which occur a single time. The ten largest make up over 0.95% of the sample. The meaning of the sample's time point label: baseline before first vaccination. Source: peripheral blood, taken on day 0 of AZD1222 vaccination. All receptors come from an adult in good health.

CDR3: CASSQGHQGVNTEAFF. CDR3 in DNA: TGCGCCAGCAGCCAAGGTCATCAGGGGGTGAACACTGAAGCTTTCTTT. This chain links TRBV4-3 with TRBJ1-1; 7 bases align to TRBD1. CDR1 and CDR2 (germline): LGHNA, YSLEER. The CDR3 loop spans 16 amino acids. V was clipped by 1 base and J by 0 bases; unmatched bases: 5.

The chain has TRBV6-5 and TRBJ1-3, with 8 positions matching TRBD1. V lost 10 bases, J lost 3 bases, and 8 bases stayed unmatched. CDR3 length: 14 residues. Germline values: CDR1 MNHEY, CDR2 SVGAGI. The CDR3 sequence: CAIKDRVHGNTIYF. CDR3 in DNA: TGTGCCATCAAGGACAGGGTACATGGAAACACCATATATTTT.

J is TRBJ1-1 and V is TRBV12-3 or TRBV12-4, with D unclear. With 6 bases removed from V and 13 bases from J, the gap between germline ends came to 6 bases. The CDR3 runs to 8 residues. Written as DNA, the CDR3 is TGTGCCAGCAGCCCCGGTTTCTTT. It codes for CASSPGFF.